This T cell receptor beta chain derives from a study of blood T cell repertoires in COVID-19. About the study: Nucleic acid was either cDNA or gDNA, and it came from T cells, B-cell-depleted T cells, or PBMCs.

In the original analysis: Cell counts per sample came from amplifying reference gene primers. Generated by immunoSEQ multiplex PCR, the TCRdb table keeps only in-frame clones and is missing some. The V and J calls and clone size were taken over from that table, and D and trimming were inferred from the DNA. This table has some 48,000 clones, 75% to 85% appearing once. The CDR3 has 16 amino acids. V was shortened by 4 bases and J by 0 bases, with 13 bases between the two germline ends. Germline-derived CDR1 and CDR2 are KGHSH and LQKENI. The chain employs TRBV18 and TRBJ1-5; maybe TRBD1 (6 bases). The sample comprised peripheral blood. The receptor comes from a human donor with acute or convalescent COVID-19. The donor label of this sample is uncertain. Here the CDR3 reads CASSLDQTGSNQPQHF. As DNA, the CDR3 is TGTGCCAGCTCACTCGATCAGACAGGTAGCAATCAGCCCCAGCATTTT.